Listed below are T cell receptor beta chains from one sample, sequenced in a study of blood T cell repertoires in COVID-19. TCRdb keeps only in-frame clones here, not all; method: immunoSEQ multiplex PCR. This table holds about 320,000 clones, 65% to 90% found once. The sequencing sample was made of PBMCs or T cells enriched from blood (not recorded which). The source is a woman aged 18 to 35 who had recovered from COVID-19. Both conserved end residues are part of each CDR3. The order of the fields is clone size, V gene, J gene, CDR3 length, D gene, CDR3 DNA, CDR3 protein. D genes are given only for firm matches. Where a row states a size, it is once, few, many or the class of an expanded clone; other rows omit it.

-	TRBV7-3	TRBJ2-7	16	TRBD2	TGTGCCAGCAGCCCCGGACTAGCGGGAGGTAACTACGAGCAGTACTTC	CASSPGLAGGNYEQYF
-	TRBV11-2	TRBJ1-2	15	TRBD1	TGTGCCAGCAGCTCCCTGAGGACAGGTTCTAATAGCTACACCTTC	CASSSLRTGSNSYTF
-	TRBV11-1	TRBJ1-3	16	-	TGTGCCAGCAGCTTAGTCGGCCGGAGCTCTGGAAACACCATATATTTT	CASSLVGRSSGNTIYF
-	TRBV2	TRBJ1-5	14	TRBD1	TGTGCCAGCAGGTGGACAGGGGAGAATCAGCCCCAGCATTTT	CASRWTGENQPQHF
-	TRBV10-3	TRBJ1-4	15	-	TGTGCCATCAGTGAAGAGACAGCGATCAATGAAAAACTGTTTTTT	CAISEETAINEKLFF
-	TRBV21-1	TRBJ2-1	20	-	TGTGCCAGCAGCAAAGATCGCGGACTAGCGGGGGGCGCCTCCTACAATGAGCAGTTCTTC	CASSKDRGLAGGASYNEQFF
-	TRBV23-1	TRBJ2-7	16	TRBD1	TGCGCCAGCAGTCAAACGGGACAGGCGACGGAAATCGAGCAGTACTTC	CASSQTGQATEIEQYF
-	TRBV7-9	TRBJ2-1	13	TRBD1	TGTGCCAGCAAGGACAGGGGGCCTAGTGAGCAGTTCTTC	CASKDRGPSEQFF
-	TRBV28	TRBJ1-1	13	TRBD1	TGTGCCAGCAGTTTGTCACAGGGGACTGAAGCTTTCTTT	CASSLSQGTEAFF
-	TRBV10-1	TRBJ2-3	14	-	TGCGCCACATCCAGAGGGTATGGCACAGATACGCAGTATTTT	CATSRGYGTDTQYF
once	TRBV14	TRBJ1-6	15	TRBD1	TGTGCCAGCAGCCAAGTAACAGGGGGTAATTCACCCCTCCACTTT	CASSQVTGGNSPLHF
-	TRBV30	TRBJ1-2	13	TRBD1	TGTGCCTGGAGGGACAGGGACAACTATGGCTACACCTTC	CAWRDRDNYGYTF
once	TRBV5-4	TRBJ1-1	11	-	TGTGCCAGCAGCCTCGACAGTGAAGCTTTCTTT	CASSLDSEAFF